The sample holds one count of the clone carrying this TCR beta chain. Its antigen is unknown. A junction boundary mismatches the germline segment, possibly from a read error. Germline lookup yields CDR1 MDHEN and CDR2 SYDVKM. The length of the CDR3 is 14 residues. With a J-beta primer mix and a sample-barcoded 5' primer, a second PCR ran 7 to 11 cycles. MiXCR, applied by TCRdb to the 5' RACE reads, yields one record per CDR3 protein. The sample carries hundreds of thousands of distinct CDR3 sequences, more than 55% recorded once. The data were taken from a study of blood T cells in healthy people across ages. Study-wide findings and caveats: Bulk PBMC profiling left naive and antigen-experienced comparisons inconclusive. Diversity of TCR beta correlated strongly with naive T cell percentage.

This TCR derives from a man between 40 and 49 years old in good health. The chain carries TRBV28 and TRBJ1-6; D possibly corresponds to TRBD1 (5 bases). Input material: blood. This CDR3 reads CASSPGLGNSPLHF. The CDR3 DNA reads TGCGCCAGCAGCCCGGGACTTGGGAATTCACCCCTCCACTTT.